The clone carrying this TCR beta chain has a handful of counts. Its antigen is currently unknown. This record comes from a study of CD8 T cells in ankylosing spondylitis. Study outcomes and limitations: In the blood and synovial fluid of reactive arthritis, some motif variants had been previously reported.

A single record per CDR3 protein comes from TCRdb applying MiXCR to the 5' RACE reads. The data show about 360,000 distinct CDR3 sequences, with approximately 20% seen just once and roughly 13% held by the top ten. Trimming took off 4 bases at V and 5 bases at J, with 17 bases between the two ends. The CDR3 runs to 15 residues. This sequence joins TRBV12-3 or TRBV12-4 and TRBJ2-5; D unresolved. The specimen sequenced was blood, either unsorted or a sorted T cell fraction (not recorded which). The clonotype comes from a male donor with ankylosing spondylitis or in good health (not recorded which). CDR3 sequence: CASSSLSGSWETQYF. The CDR3 DNA is TGTGCCAGCAGTTCCCTCTCCGGGTCTTGGGAGACCCAGTACTTC.